The 8 T cell receptor beta chains reported below all come from one sample, sequenced in a study of T cell repertoires in cytomegalovirus infection. TCRdb reprocessed the reads with MiXCR, giving one entry per CDR3 protein. This sample has fewer than 250,000 distinct CDR3 sequences, with about 23% found just once. The sequencing sample was made of CD8+ T cells from PBMCs. Receptors originate from a human donor in good health (CMV status not recorded). Some clones in this sample may be carry-over from other donors' samples.

In this sample, this clonotype turned up many times. This chain uses TRBV6-6 with TRBJ2-2; TRBD2 matches at 7 bases. CDR3 size: 21 residues. V dropped 0 bases and J dropped 0; count of bases not matched to a gene: 16. CDR1 and CDR2 (germline): MNHNY, SVGAGI (reference sequence). The CDR3 DNA reads TGTGCCAGCAGTTACTCTACCCGGGGTGCGGGGGAGACCGCGAACACCGGGGAGCTGTTTTTT. Its translation is CASSYSTRGAGETANTGELFF.

This clonotype was seen more than once but under ten times. The CDR3 sequence is CASSPLMTGSFGELFF. As DNA, the CDR3 is TGTGCCAGCAGTCCCCTTATGACAGGGTCTTTCGGGGAGCTGTTTTTT. V gene TRBV27 combines with J gene TRBJ2-2; 7 bases fit TRBD1. CDR1 and CDR2 from the germline V gene are MNHEY and SMNVEV (reference sequence). The V gene end was trimmed by 5 bases and the J gene end by 7 bases; junction bases not matched to a gene: 13. This CDR3 comprises 16 residues.

This clonotype was counted between two and nine times. The chain employs TRBV20-1 and TRBJ2-7; D not certain. Deletions cut 4 bases from V and 4 bases from J, with 14 bases between. The CDR3 is 13 residues long. The V gene's germline CDR1 is DFQATT and CDR2 SNEGSKA (reference sequence). CDR3: CSAKSDRPYEQYF. Written as DNA, the CDR3 is TGCAGTGCTAAATCGGACCGGCCATACGAGCAGTACTTC.

This chain uses TRBV19 with TRBJ1-1; a possible D gene is TRBD1 (5 bases). Germline CDR1 is LNHDA and CDR2 is SQIVND (reference sequence). V was clipped by 6 bases and J by 0 bases, with 20 bases between them. There are 17 residues in the CDR3. Written as DNA, the CDR3 is TGTGCCAGTAGGTATTTGGACACCAGGATCATGAACACTGAAGCTTTCTTT. Its translation is CASRYLDTRIMNTEAFF.

J is TRBJ1-5 and V is TRBV7-9; 10 bases line up with TRBD1. J lost 0 bases, V lost 5 bases, and 13 bases had no gene match. Germline V gene lookup returns CDR1 SEHNR and CDR2 FQNEAQ (reference sequence). The CDR3 spans 19 residues. For the CDR3, the DNA is TGTGCCAGCAGCCCCGTGGGGACAGGGGTCTTATATAGCAATCAGCCCCAGCATTTT. Its protein product is CASSPVGTGVLYSNQPQHF. The full variable domain, with the rest looked up from reference TRBV7-9 and TRBJ1-5, is DTGVSQNPRHKITKRGQNVTFRCDPISEHNRLYWYRQTLGQGPEFLTYFQNEAQLEKSRLLSDRFSAERPKGSFSTLEIQRTEQGDSAMYLCASSPVGTGVLYSNQPQHFGDGTRLSIL.

This CDR3 reads CASSDPGLAGWGSYNEQFF. CDR3 bases: TGTGCCAGCAGTGATCCTGGACTAGCGGGGTGGGGGTCCTACAATGAGCAGTTCTTC. The chain is built from TRBV25-1 and TRBJ2-1; 12 bases are shared with TRBD2. After removal of 3 bases from V and 1 base from J, the junction contained 10 bases not matched to a gene. This CDR3 is built from 19 residues. From germline, CDR1 is MGHDK and CDR2 SYGVNS.

The chain carries TRBV6-5 and TRBJ2-1; 9 bases map to TRBD2. CDR3 length equals 15 residues. From germline, CDR1 is MNHEY and CDR2 SVGAGI. V lost 3 bases, J lost 5 bases, and 5 bases stayed unmatched. The CDR3 is CASSYSGGLNNEQFF. The CDR3 DNA follows: TGTGCCAGCAGTTATAGCGGGGGCCTCAACAATGAGCAGTTCTTC.

This clonotype has only a few counts. The rearrangement links TRBV9 to TRBJ2-1, with D tentatively TRBD1 (6 bases). The germline V and J ends were trimmed by 4 bases and 4 bases, with 15 bases remaining between them. This CDR3 region has 15 residues. Germline assignment: CDR1 SGDLS and CDR2 YYNGEE. The CDR3 sequence: CASSSIGGTYNEQFF. The CDR3 nucleotides are TGTGCCAGCAGCTCAATAGGGGGTACTTACAATGAGCAGTTCTTC.